The entry below gives a single T cell receptor beta chain sequence along with its context. The target antigen is unknown. This sample stems from a study of CD8 T cells in ankylosing spondylitis. Study results and limitations: Seemingly distinctive of ankylosing spondylitis blood was a TCR beta motif formed by eight highly homologous variants.

J lost 8 bases, V lost 5 bases, and 4 bases had no gene match. CDR1 and CDR2 from the germline V gene are MNHEY and SMNVEV (reference sequence). The CDR3 is 13 amino acids. TCRdb reprocessed the 5' RACE reads with MiXCR, giving one entry per CDR3 protein. This sample carries 650,000 to 800,000 distinct CDR3 sequences, around a fifth of them seen once, and the ten largest clones take 15% to 20%. The receptor was isolated from a male donor with ankylosing spondylitis. The sample taken for sequencing was blood, either unsorted or a sorted T cell fraction (not recorded which). This rearrangement joins TRBV27 to TRBJ2-3; 10 bases fit TRBD2. CDR3 residues: CASSSLAGVTQYF. CDR3 nucleotides: TGTGCCAGCAGTAGTCTAGCGGGGGTTACGCAGTATTTT.